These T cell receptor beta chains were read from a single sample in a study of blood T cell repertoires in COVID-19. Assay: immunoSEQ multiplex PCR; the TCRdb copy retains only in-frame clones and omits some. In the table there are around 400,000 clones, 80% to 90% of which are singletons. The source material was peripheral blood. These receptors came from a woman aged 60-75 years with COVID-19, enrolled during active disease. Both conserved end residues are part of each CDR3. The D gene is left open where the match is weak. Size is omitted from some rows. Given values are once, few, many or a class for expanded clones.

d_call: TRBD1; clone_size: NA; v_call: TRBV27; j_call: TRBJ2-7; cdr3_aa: CASRRLGQGPSYEQYF; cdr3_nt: TGTGCCAGCAGGCGTCTGGGACAGGGTCCCTCCTACGAGCAGTACTTC
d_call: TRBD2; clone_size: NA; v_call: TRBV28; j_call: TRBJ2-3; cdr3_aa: CASSQGLAGRTDTQYF; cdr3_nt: TGTGCCAGCAGTCAGGGACTAGCGGGGCGCACAGATACGCAGTATTTT
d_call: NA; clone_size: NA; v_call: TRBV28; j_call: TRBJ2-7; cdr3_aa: CASTIGQGRSYEQYF; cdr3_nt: TGTGCCAGCACCATCGGGCAGGGCCGCTCCTACGAGCAGTACTTC
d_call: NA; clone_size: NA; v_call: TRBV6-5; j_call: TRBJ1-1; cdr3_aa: CASSYSGVLNTEAFF; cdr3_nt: TGTGCCAGCAGTTACTCCGGGGTCTTGAACACTGAAGCTTTCTTT
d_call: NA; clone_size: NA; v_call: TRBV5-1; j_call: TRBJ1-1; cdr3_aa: CASSLTEDTEAFF; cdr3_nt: TGCGCCAGCAGCCTGACCGAGGACACTGAAGCTTTCTTT
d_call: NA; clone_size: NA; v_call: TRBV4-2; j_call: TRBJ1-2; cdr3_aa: CASSQEGRTSLGGYTF; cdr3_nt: TGTGCCAGCAGCCAAGAGGGGCGGACCTCCCTGGGTGGCTACACCTTC
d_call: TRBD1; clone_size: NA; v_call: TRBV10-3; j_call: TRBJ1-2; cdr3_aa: CAIRGDSSNYGYTF; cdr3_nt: TGTGCCATCAGGGGGGACAGTTCTAACTATGGCTACACCTTC
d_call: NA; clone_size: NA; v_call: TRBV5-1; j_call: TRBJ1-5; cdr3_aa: CASSLAGPGSNQPQHF; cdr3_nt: TGCGCCAGCAGCTTGGCAGGGCCGGGTAGCAATCAGCCCCAGCATTTT
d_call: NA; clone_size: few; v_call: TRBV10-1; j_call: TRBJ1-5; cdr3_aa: CASSELDRYSNQPQHF; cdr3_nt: TGCGCCAGCAGTGAGTTAGACAGGTATAGCAATCAGCCCCAGCATTTT
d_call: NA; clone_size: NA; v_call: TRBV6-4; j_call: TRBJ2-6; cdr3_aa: CASSPTGRSGANVLTF; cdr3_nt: TGTGCCAGCAGCCCGACAGGCCGCTCTGGGGCCAACGTCCTGACTTTC
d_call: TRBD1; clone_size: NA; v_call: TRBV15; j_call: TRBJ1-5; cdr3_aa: CATAPGTDVAYQPQHF; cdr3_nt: TGTGCCACCGCACCCGGGACAGATGTAGCCTATCAGCCCCAGCATTTT
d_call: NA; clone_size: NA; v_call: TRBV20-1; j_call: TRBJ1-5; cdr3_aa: CSARQLGEVHF; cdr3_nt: TGCAGTGCTCGACAACTGGGGGAGGTGCATTTT
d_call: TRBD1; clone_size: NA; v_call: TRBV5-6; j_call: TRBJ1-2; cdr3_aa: CASSGRGHRGYGYTF; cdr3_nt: TGTGCCAGCAGCGGCAGGGGTCACAGGGGCTATGGCTACACCTTC
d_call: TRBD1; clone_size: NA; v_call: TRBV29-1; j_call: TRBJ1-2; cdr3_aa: CSVSTGLSYGYTF; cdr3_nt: TGCAGCGTTTCGACAGGGCTCAGCTATGGCTACACCTTC
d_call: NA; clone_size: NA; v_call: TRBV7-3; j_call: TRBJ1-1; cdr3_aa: CASSFTPNTEAFF; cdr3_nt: TGTGCCAGCAGCTTTACACCGAACACTGAAGCTTTCTTT
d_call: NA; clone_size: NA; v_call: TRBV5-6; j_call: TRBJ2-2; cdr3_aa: CASSLGQVRAGELFF; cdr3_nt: TGTGCCAGCAGCTTGGGACAGGTACGAGCCGGGGAGCTGTTTTTT
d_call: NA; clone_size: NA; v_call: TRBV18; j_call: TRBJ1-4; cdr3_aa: CASSPPQATNEKLFF; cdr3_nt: TGTGCCAGCTCCCCCCCGCAGGCAACTAATGAAAAACTGTTTTTT
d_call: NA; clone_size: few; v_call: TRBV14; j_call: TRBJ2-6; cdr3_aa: CASTTGLGGANVLTF; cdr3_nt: TGTGCCAGCACCACAGGGTTGGGTGGGGCCAACGTCCTGACTTTC
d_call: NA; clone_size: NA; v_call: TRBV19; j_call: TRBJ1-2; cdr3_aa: CASSNWPADGYTF; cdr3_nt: TGTGCCAGTAGTAATTGGCCCGCAGATGGCTACACCTTC
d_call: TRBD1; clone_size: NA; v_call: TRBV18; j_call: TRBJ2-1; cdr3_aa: CASSPQRDRSYNEQFF; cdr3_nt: TGTGCCAGCTCACCGCAACGGGACAGATCCTACAATGAGCAGTTCTTC
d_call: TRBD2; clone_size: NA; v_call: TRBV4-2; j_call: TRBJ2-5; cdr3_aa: CASSQRTSGGAETQYF; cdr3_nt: TGTGCCAGCAGCCAGCGTACTAGCGGGGGGGCGGAGACCCAGTACTTC
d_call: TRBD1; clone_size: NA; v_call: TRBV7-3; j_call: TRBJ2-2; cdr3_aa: CASSPGDRDPGELFF; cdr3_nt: TGTGCCAGCAGCCCTGGGGACAGGGACCCCGGGGAGCTGTTTTTT
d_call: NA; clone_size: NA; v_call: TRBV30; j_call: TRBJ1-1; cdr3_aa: CASNHGGDYTEAFF; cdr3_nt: TGTGCTTCAAACCATGGGGGGGATTACACTGAAGCTTTCTTT
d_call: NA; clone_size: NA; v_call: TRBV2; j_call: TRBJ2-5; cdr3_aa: CASSHSGSVAQYF; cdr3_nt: TGTGCCAGCAGCCATTCAGGGTCCGTGGCCCAGTACTTC
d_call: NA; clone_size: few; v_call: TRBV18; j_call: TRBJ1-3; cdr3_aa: CASSQLTRDFSGNTIYF; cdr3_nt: TGTGCCAGCTCACAACTGACGAGGGACTTCTCTGGAAACACCATATATTTT
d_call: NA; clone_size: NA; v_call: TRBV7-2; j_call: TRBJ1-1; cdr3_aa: CASSLSSGGQYTEAFF; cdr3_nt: TGTGCCAGCAGCCTTAGTAGCGGGGGGCAGTACACTGAAGCTTTCTTT
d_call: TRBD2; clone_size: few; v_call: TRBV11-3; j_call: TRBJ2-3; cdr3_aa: CASSRTSGFTDTQYF; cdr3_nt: TGTGCCAGCAGCCGGACTAGCGGGTTCACAGATACGCAGTATTTT
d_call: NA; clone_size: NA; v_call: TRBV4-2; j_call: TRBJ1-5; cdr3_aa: CASSQEVGGLQPQHF; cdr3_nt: TGTGCCAGCAGCCAAGAAGTGGGAGGCCTTCAGCCCCAGCATTTT
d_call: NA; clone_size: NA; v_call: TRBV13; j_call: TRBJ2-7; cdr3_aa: CASSFLGHTLREQYF; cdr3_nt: TGTGCCAGCAGCTTCCTGGGTCACACCCTGAGGGAGCAGTACTTC
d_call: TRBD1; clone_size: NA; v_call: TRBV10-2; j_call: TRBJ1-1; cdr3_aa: CASSGTGGLNTEAFF; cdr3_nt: TGCGCCAGCAGCGGGACAGGGGGCCTGAACACTGAAGCTTTCTTT
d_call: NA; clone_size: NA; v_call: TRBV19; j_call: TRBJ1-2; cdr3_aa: CASSFQGNSGYTF; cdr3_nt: TGTGCCAGTAGTTTCCAGGGGAACAGTGGCTACACCTTC
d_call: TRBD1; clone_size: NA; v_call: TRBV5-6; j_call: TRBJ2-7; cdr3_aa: CASSLVGTGGREQYF; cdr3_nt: TGTGCCAGCAGCTTGGTAGGGACAGGGGGCCGCGAGCAGTACTTC
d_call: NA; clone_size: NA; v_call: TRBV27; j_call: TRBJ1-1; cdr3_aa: CASSLRGWRTEAFF; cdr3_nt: TGTGCCAGCAGTTTGCGGGGCTGGAGGACTGAAGCTTTCTTT
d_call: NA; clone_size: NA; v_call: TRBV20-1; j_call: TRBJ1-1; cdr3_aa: CSARDQFEAFF; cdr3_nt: TGCAGTGCTAGAGATCAATTTGAAGCTTTCTTT
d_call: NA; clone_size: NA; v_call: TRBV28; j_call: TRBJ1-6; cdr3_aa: CASSLEGEYNSPLHF; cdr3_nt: TGTGCCAGCAGTTTGGAAGGGGAATATAATTCACCCCTCCACTTT
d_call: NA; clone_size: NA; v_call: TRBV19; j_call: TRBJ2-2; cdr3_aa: CASIIQANTGELFF; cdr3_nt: TGTGCCAGCATTATACAGGCAAACACCGGGGAGCTGTTTTTT
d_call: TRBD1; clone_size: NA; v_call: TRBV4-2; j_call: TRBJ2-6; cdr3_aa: CASSQNGVRGQTGANVLTF; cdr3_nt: TGTGCCAGCAGCCAAAATGGGGTCAGGGGGCAAACTGGGGCCAACGTCCTGACTTTC
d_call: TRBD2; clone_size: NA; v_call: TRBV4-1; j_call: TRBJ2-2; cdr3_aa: CASSLSDTAGGRLTGELFF; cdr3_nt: TGCGCCAGCAGCCTATCTGATACAGCGGGGGGGCGATTAACCGGGGAGCTGTTTTTT
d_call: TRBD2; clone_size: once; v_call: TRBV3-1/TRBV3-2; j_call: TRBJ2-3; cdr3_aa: CASSPLPLAGSTQYF; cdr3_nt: TGTGCCAGCAGCCCCCTCCCGCTAGCGGGGAGCACGCAGTATTTT
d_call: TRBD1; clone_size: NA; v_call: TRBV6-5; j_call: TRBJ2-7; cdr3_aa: CASSIRRDSPRYF; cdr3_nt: TGTGCCAGCAGTATCCGTAGGGACAGCCCTCGGTACTTC
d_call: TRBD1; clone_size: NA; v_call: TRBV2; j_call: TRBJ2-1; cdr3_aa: CASNDREYNEQFF; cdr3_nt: TGTGCCAGCAACGACAGGGAATACAATGAGCAGTTCTTC
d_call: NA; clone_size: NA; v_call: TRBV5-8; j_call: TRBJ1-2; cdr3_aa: CASSPSGSNYGYTF; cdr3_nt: TGTGCCAGCAGCCCGTCAGGGTCTAACTATGGCTACACCTTC
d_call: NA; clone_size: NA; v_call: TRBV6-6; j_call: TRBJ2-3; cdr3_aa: CASSPYSTSTDTQYF; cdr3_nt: TGTGCCAGCAGTCCCTACAGTACTAGCACAGATACGCAGTATTTT
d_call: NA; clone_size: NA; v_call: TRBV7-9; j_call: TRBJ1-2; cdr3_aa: CASSRTGADRSYGYTF; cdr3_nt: TGTGCCAGCAGCCGTACAGGTGCGGATCGCTCCTATGGCTACACCTTC